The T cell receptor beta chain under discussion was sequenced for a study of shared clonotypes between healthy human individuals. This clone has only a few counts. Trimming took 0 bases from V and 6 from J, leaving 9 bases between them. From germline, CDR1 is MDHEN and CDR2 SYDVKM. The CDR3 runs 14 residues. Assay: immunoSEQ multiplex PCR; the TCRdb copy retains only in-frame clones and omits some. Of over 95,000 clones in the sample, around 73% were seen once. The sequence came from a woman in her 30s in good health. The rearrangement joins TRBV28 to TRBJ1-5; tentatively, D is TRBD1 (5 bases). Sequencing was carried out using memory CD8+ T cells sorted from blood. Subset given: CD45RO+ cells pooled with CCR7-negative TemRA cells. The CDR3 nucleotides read TGTGCCAGCAGTTTATGGGCAGGGAGTCAGCCCCAGCATTTT. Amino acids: CASSLWAGSQPQHF. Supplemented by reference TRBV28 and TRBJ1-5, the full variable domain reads DVKVTQSSRYLVKRTGEKVFLECVQDMDHENMFWYRQDPGLGLRLIYFSYDVKMKEKGDIPEGYSVSREKKERFSLILESASTNQTSMYLCASSLWAGSQPQHFGDGTRLSIL.